Sequencing of this T cell receptor (beta chain) was carried out in a study of shared clonotypes between healthy human individuals. The CDR3 runs 14 residues. V was clipped by 8 bases and J by 4 bases, with 17 bases between them. Germline assignment: CDR1 SNHLY and CDR2 FYNNEI. Only a few counts were recorded for this clone. Assay: immunoSEQ multiplex PCR; the TCRdb copy retains only in-frame clones and omits some. The profile shows a few hundred thousand clones, under 80% of them singletons. The clonotype comes from a man aged 25-45 years in good health. The material sequenced was memory CD4+ T cells sorted from blood. The subset was: CD45RA-negative fraction. The chain combines TRBV2 with TRBJ1-2; D is possibly TRBD1 (5 bases). CDR3: CASGKPDSSYGYTF. In DNA form, the CDR3 reads TGTGCCAGCGGAAAACCTGACAGCAGCTATGGCTACACCTTC. The variable domain in full, completed from reference TRBV2 and TRBJ1-2, reads EPEVTQTPSHQVTQMGQEVILRCVPISNHLYFYWYRQILGQKVEFLVSFYNNEISEKSEIFDDQFSVERPDGSNFTLKIRSTKLEDSAMYFCASGKPDSSYGYTFGSGTRLTVV.